The clone carrying this T cell receptor (beta chain) was observed a few times. The target antigen is unknown. Scientists made TCR beta libraries using quantitative 5'-RACE with molecular barcodes. TCRdb redid the calling of the 5' RACE reads with MiXCR, one entry per CDR3 protein. The data hold hundreds of thousands of distinct CDR3 sequences, with roughly 12% observed a single time. The record originates from a study of CD8 T cells in ankylosing spondylitis. General study findings and limits: Seemingly distinctive of ankylosing spondylitis blood was a TCR beta motif formed by eight highly homologous variants. Significant enrichment of disease-linked clones was reported in matched ankylosing spondylitis synovial fluid. Some of the motif variants had earlier been found in reactive arthritis patients' fluid and blood.

Input material: blood, either unsorted or a sorted T cell fraction (not recorded which). The receptor was isolated from a male donor with ankylosing spondylitis.

In nucleotides, the CDR3 is TGCAGTGCTGTGGACAATTCCTACAATGAGCAGTTCTTC. This sequence encodes CSAVDNSYNEQFF. The chain joins TRBV20-1 to TRBJ2-1; maybe TRBD1 (5 bases). The CDR3 is made up of 13 amino acids. Germline V gives CDR1 DFQATT, CDR2 SNEGSKA (reference sequence). Trimming cost V 5 bases and J 1 base, with 9 bases left between them.